This is a list of T cell receptor beta chains from one sample in a study of blood T cell repertoires in COVID-19. Profiled with immunoSEQ multiplex PCR; TCRdb holds only in-frame clones, not every one. This table has approximately 190,000 clones, 88% appearing once. Sequencing was performed on peripheral blood. These receptors all stem from a woman aged 40 to 50 who had recovered from COVID-19. CDR3s leave out the opening cysteine and the closing phenylalanine or tryptophan.

v_call	j_call	cdr3_aa
TRBV5-6	TRBJ2-7	ASSLVDRRMGYEQY
TRBV27	TRBJ1-5	ASSLHVTAQPQH
TRBV7-2	TRBJ2-5	ASSSRIVETQY
TRBV19	TRBJ2-7	ASRGTQTGEQY
TRBV19	TRBJ1-1	ASRDTGGWSRAF
TRBV19	TRBJ2-7	ASSIQDNSYEQY
TRBV6-5	TRBJ2-7	ASSYSASGNYEQY
TRBV2	TRBJ2-1	ASQGVQNEQF
TRBV5-4	TRBJ1-2	ASSLGSAYGYT
TRBV11-3	TRBJ2-3	ASSLGGPTDTQY
TRBV3-1/TRBV3-2	TRBJ2-3	ASSQILLTDTQY
TRBV7-2	TRBJ2-3	ASSFPLNTDTQY
TRBV7-9	TRBJ1-1	ASSLDRGTVNTEAF
TRBV3-1/TRBV3-2	TRBJ1-5	ASSLGKGASQPQH
TRBV20-1	TRBJ2-7	SAPRLVAN
TRBV18	TRBJ1-5	ASSPQGNQPQH
TRBV27	TRBJ2-6	ASSLLSGLRSGANVLT
TRBV29-1	TRBJ2-1	SVEFLAGGEGNEQF
TRBV5-1	TRBJ2-4	ASSSTGGHKNIQY
TRBV6-5	TRBJ2-7	ASSTPTGGYEQY
TRBV5-6	TRBJ1-2	ASSPQADRGYGYT
TRBV7-2	TRBJ1-1	ASSFGVVVGRKDTEAF
TRBV5-1	TRBJ2-7	ASSFETVRTYEQY
TRBV19	TRBJ1-1	ASSIYLNTEAF
TRBV6-4	TRBJ2-1	ASSDSGSSHLF
TRBV7-7	TRBJ1-5	ASSPDRGQPQH
TRBV9	TRBJ1-2	ASSAQSPGQSPHT
TRBV7-2	TRBJ2-2	ASSFYSGANTGELF
TRBV7-6	TRBJ2-2	ASSSLAGGAGELF
TRBV25-1	TRBJ1-1	ASSVSGNTEAF
TRBV19	TRBJ2-1	ATVDLSGRYNEQF
TRBV18	TRBJ1-4	ASSPQEGGLTTNEKLF
TRBV18	TRBJ1-1	ASSPPSRGLTSNTEAF
TRBV4-3	TRBJ2-2	ASSHPGTSGRVGELF
TRBV4-3	TRBJ2-2	ASSLASGIAGGELF
TRBV6-5	TRBJ1-5	ASSYGGDNQPQH
TRBV7-3	TRBJ2-2	ASSSQGANTGELF
TRBV5-1	TRBJ2-1	ASTPTRQNEQF
TRBV15	TRBJ1-2	ATSPGQSYGYT
TRBV5-4	TRBJ1-2	ASISYRDRGRVDYGYT
TRBV27	TRBJ1-2	ASSSTSSNYGYT
TRBV6-5	TRBJ1-1	ASSGGISEAF
TRBV5-1	TRBJ2-3	ASSIGLVGSDTQY
TRBV12-3/TRBV12-4	TRBJ2-7	ASSLDRLYEQY
TRBV3-1/TRBV3-2	TRBJ2-3	ASRDRAADTQY